The source of this TCR beta chain is a study of OX40 agonist ivuxolimab in advanced cancers. Germline V gene data show CDR1 as MNHNS and CDR2 as SASEGT. The germline V and J ends were trimmed by 4 bases and 5 bases, with 18 bases remaining between them. The CDR3 runs to 15 residues. Profiling relied on immunoSEQ multiplex PCR, and the TCRdb table lists in-frame clones only, not all of them. The sample yields more than 80,000 clones, approximately 87% seen once. This clone qualifies as medium-sized. This clonotype originated in an adult with an advanced solid tumor such as melanoma, head and neck, liver or kidney cancer. Specimen: CD4+ or CD8+ T cells sorted from blood, collected in a trial of the OX40 agonist ivuxolimab. The chain links TRBV6-1 to TRBJ2-7; D perhaps matches TRBD2 (7 bases). The CDR3 is CASSAVSQGRDEQYF. The CDR3 DNA follows: TGTGCCAGCAGTGCCGTAAGTCAGGGGAGGGACGAGCAGTACTTC.